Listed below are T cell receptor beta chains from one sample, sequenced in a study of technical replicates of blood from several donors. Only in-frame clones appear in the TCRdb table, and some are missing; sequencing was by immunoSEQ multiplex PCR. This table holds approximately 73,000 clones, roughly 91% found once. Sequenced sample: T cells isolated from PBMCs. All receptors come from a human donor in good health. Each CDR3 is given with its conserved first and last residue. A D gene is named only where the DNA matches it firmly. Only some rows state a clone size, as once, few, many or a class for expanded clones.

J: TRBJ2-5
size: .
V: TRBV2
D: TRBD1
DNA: TGTGCCAGCAGTGAGTTTAGGGGGCGCGTCTTAGAGACCCAGTACTTC
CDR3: CASSEFRGRVLETQYF

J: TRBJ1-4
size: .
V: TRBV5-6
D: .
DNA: TGTGCCAGCAGCTTGATAGGCAGGGAAAACGAAAAACTGTTTTTT
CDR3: CASSLIGRENEKLFF

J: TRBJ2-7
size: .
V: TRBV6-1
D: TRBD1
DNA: TGTGCCAGCAGTGTTGGGACAGGACTTTACCGTACCTACGAGCAGTACTTC
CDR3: CASSVGTGLYRTYEQYF

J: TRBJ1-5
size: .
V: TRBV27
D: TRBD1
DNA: TGTGCCAGCAGTTTAATACAGGGGGATCAGCCCCAGCATTTT
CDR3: CASSLIQGDQPQHF

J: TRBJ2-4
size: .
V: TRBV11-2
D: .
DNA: TGTGCCAGCAGCTTAGATGGGGCAGGGGGGTACATTCAGTACTTC
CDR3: CASSLDGAGGYIQYF

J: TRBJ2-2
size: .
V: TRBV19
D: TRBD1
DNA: TGTGCCAGTACCATAGGGACAGCCCGCCGGGAGCTGTTTTTT
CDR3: CASTIGTARRELFF

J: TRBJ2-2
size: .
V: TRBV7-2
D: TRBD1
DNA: TGTGCCAGCAGCACCGACAGGGTTGGCGGGGAGCTGTTTTTT
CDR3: CASSTDRVGGELFF

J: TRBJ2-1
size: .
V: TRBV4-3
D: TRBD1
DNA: TGCGCCAGCAGCCTAAGGACTCCCGGGACAGGGGCTTACAATGAGCAGTTCTTC
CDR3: CASSLRTPGTGAYNEQFF

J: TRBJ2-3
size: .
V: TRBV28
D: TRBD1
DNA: TGTGCCAGCAGTTTGCGGACAGGGGGACCAGATACGCAGTATTTT
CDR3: CASSLRTGGPDTQYF

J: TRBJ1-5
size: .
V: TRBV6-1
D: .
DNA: TGTGCCAGCAGTGAACGGGGTAGTATGCAGCCCCAGCATTTT
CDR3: CASSERGSMQPQHF

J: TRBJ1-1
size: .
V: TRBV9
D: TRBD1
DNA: TGTGCCAGCAGCGTAGAGGTTCAGACAGGGTATCAGAACACTGAAGCTTTCTTT
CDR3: CASSVEVQTGYQNTEAFF

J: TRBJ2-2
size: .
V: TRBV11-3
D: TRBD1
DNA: TGTGCCAGCAGCCCCATAGACAGGGACACCGGGGAGCTGTTTTTT
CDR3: CASSPIDRDTGELFF

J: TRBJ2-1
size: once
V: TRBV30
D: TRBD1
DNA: TGTGCCTGGAGCGGACAGGGTAATGAGCAGTTCTTC
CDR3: CAWSGQGNEQFF

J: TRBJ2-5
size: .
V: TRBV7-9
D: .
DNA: TGTGCCAGCAGCTTGAGGTATCGAGAGACCCAGTACTTC
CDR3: CASSLRYRETQYF

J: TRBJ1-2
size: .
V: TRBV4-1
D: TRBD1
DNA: TGCGCCAGCAGCGTACCGGGACAGGGGGTAGACTATGGCTACACCTTC
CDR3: CASSVPGQGVDYGYTF

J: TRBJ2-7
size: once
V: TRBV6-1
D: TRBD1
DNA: TGTGCCAGCAGTGAGGAGGGTCCAAGGACAGGGGGTTACTACGAGCAGTACTTC
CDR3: CASSEEGPRTGGYYEQYF

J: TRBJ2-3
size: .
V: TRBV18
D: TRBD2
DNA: TGTGCCAGCTCACCTAGCGGGAGTAGATCAGATACGCAGTATTTT
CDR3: CASSPSGSRSDTQYF

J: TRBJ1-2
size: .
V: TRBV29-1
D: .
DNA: TGCAGCGTTGATTGGGGGGACGGCACCTATGGCTACACCTTC
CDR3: CSVDWGDGTYGYTF

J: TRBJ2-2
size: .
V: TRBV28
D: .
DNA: TGTGCCAGCAGTTTTCAACGGTACCTCGGGGAGCTGTTTTTT
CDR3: CASSFQRYLGELFF

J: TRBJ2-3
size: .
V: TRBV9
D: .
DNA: TGTGCCAGCAGCGTAACAGCAACAGATACGCAGTATTTT
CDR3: CASSVTATDTQYF

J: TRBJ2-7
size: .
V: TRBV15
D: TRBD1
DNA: TGTGCCACCAGCCCTGGGACAGGGGTCCCCTACGAGCAGTACTTC
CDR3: CATSPGTGVPYEQYF

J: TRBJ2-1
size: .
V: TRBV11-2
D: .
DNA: TGTGCCAGCAGCTTAACCGGAGAGCGGAGATACAATGAGCAGTTCTTC
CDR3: CASSLTGERRYNEQFF

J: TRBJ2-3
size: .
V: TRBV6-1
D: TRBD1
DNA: TGTGCCAGCCGGGACAGGGCTGGAGATACGCAGTATTTT
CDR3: CASRDRAGDTQYF